This T cell receptor beta chain appears in the sequencing data of a study of cytomegalovirus exposure and HLA in healthy donors. Study observations and caveats: Rarity characterized most TCR sequences, yet some public TCRs appeared in many donors. In a later analysis, the majority of CMV-associated beta chains seemingly showed HLA restriction. The number of N-insertions in an Asian-associated ancestry cluster was reportedly below the 666-donor mean in a later analysis.

Amplification used 60 Vbeta primers and 13 Jbeta primers. Source study methods: Among the unique TCR beta chains that a later analysis counted, about 81 million in all, 10 million to 14 million were shared. Data came from immunoSEQ multiplex PCR; TCRdb stores just in-frame clones and leaves some out. The V and J calls and clone size are taken from that table; D and trimming were inferred from the DNA. Of approximately 90,000 clones in the sample, around 79% were seen once. The CDR3 is made up of 15 amino acids. CDR1 SGHRS and CDR2 YFSETQ come from the germline V gene. V dropped 4 bases and J dropped 4; count of bases not matched to a gene: 7. Concerning this clone: Its specificity is unknown.

Sequenced input: PBMCs. This receptor was taken from a middle-aged woman in good health and CMV-seronegative. This chain links TRBV5-1 with TRBJ1-4; TRBD1 matches at 7 bases. CDR3 DNA: TGCGCCAGCAGCGCCCGGGACAGACTTAATGAAAAACTGTTTTTT. This translates into CASSARDRLNEKLFF.